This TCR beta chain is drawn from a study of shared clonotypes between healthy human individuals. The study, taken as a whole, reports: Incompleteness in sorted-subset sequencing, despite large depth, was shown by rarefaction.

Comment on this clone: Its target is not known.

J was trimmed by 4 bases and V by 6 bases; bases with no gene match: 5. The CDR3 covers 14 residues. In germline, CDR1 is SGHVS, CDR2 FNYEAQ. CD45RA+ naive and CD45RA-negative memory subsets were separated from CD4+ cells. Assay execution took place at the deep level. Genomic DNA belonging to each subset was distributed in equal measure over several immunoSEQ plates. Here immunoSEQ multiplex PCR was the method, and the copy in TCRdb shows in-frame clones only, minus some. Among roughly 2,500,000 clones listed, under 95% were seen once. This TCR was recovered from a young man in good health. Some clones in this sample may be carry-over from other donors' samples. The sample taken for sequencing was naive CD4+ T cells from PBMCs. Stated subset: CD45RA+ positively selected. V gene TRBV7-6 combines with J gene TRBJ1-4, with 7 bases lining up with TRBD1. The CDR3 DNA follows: TGTGCCAGCAGTCGACAGGGACTTAATGAAAAACTGTTTTTT. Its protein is CASSRQGLNEKLFF.